Given below is one T cell receptor beta chain in context. Germline values: CDR1 SGDLS, CDR2 YYNGEE. Trimming removed 1 base at V and 1 base at J, with 9 bases between. The CDR3 consists of 14 residues. Using its own MiXCR run on the 5' RACE reads, TCRdb lists one record per CDR3 protein. The sample has some 550,000 distinct CDR3 sequences; approximately 21% are singletons. This sample stems from a study of T cells after yellow fever vaccination. V and J are TRBV9 and TRBJ2-7; the D gene is possibly TRBD2 (6 bases). The sequence was obtained from a young man who received the YFV17D yellow fever vaccine. This material consisted of PBMCs, taken 15 days after the yellow fever booster vaccination. CDR3 sequence reads: CASSVSEGSYEQYF. The DNA for the CDR3 is TGTGCCAGCAGCGTATCGGAGGGATCCTACGAGCAGTACTTC.